The TCR beta chain described here comes from a study of blood T cell repertoires in COVID-19. The wider study: Material from acute and convalescent COVID-19 was sourced from the United States, Italy and Spain.

Followed longitudinally, the Seattle patients had been enrolled during active infection. Germline assignment: CDR1 LGHDT and CDR2 YNNKEL (reference sequence). The CDR3 runs 15 residues. V shed 1 base and J shed 4 bases, with 11 bases lying between them. The table lists this clone with a count of one. Under the authors' procedure: Estimation of nucleated cell counts was performed using reference gene primer amplification. TCRdb keeps only in-frame clones here, not all; method: immunoSEQ multiplex PCR. The V and J calls and clone size come from that table; D and trimming were worked out from the DNA. The profile covers around 310,000 clones, with 90% appearing a single time and about 1% taken by the ten largest.

The chain has TRBV3-1 (or the pseudogene TRBV3-2) and TRBJ1-3, with D possibly matching TRBD1 (5 bases). This TCR was sampled from a woman aged 40 to 50 with COVID-19, enrolled during active disease. The sample consisted of peripheral blood. Here the CDR3 reads CASSQGGRAGNTIYF. CDR3 nucleotide sequence: TGTGCCAGCAGCCAAGGGGGCAGGGCCGGAAACACCATATATTTT.